The rows below give T cell receptor beta chains drawn from one sample of a study of vaccination and CD4 T cells after COVID-19. Their specific antigens are unknown. TCRdb processed the PCR reads anew with MiXCR; each CDR3 protein has one entry. The table includes roughly 4,200 distinct CDR3 sequences, around two thirds detected once. The sample taken for sequencing was CD4+ T cells from blood, cultured in vitro. The receptors come from a human donor in good health. The CDR3 runs from the conserved cysteine through the conserved F or W. A D gene is named only where the DNA matches it firmly. Expanded clones get a size class; other rows say once, few or many, or leave the size out.

D	size	V	J	DNA	CDR3
-	-	TRBV12-3/TRBV12-4	TRBJ1-5	TGTGCCAGCAGCTACGGACAGCACAATCAGCCCCAGCATTTT	CASSYGQHNQPQHF
-	-	TRBV11-1	TRBJ2-5	TGTGCCAGCAGCTTAAGGCTGGGGGGTGAAGAGACCCAGTACTTC	CASSLRLGGEETQYF
TRBD1	-	TRBV28	TRBJ2-3	TGTGCCAGCAGTTCGGTGGGACAGGCGACAACGAAAACGCAGTATTTT	CASSSVGQATTKTQYF
-	-	TRBV7-2	TRBJ1-1	TGTGCCAGCAGCTCCCCCAGAGTGGGGGCAAACACTGAAGCTTTCTTT	CASSSPRVGANTEAFF
-	-	TRBV20-1	TRBJ2-7	TGCAGTGCTCGGGGCGAGGTAAACTACGAGCAGTACTTC	CSARGEVNYEQYF
-	-	TRBV20-1	TRBJ2-5	TGCAGTGCTAGAAACCGACAGGGAGGGGAGGAGACCCAGTACTTC	CSARNRQGGEETQYF
TRBD1	few	TRBV20-1	TRBJ1-6	TGCAGTGCTAGAGGCAGGGGGCCGCTTAATTCACCCCTCCACTTT	CSARGRGPLNSPLHF
-	-	TRBV14	TRBJ2-7	TGTGCCAGCAGCCCATTAATACAATTCCATAGGGGAAACTCCTACGAGCAGTACTTC	CASSPLIQFHRGNSYEQYF
TRBD2	-	TRBV20-1	TRBJ2-1	TGCAGTGCTTGGGGCGTTAGCGGGACCCTCAATGAGCAGTTCTTC	CSAWGVSGTLNEQFF
-	-	TRBV4-1	TRBJ2-3	TGCGCCAGCAGCCAAGGGCAAACTAGCACAGATACGCAGTATTTT	CASSQGQTSTDTQYF
-	-	TRBV5-4	TRBJ1-5	TGTGCCAGCAGCTTAGAGGGCGGGAGTCAGCCCCAGCATTTT	CASSLEGGSQPQHF
-	-	TRBV7-6	TRBJ2-5	TGTGCCAGTGGCCCCCAAGAGACCCAGTACTTC	CASGPQETQYF
TRBD1	-	TRBV7-6	TRBJ1-2	TGTGCCAGCAGCTTGGGAGGGGGCGACTATGGCTACACCTTC	CASSLGGGDYGYTF
TRBD2	few	TRBV27	TRBJ2-3	TGTGCCAGCAGAACCCCTAGCGGGAGCACAGATACGCAGTATTTT	CASRTPSGSTDTQYF
TRBD2	-	TRBV4-3	TRBJ2-3	TGCGCCAGCAGCCAAGGACTAGCGGGGGGGAACACAGATACGCAGTATTTT	CASSQGLAGGNTDTQYF
-	-	TRBV5-1	TRBJ2-2	TGCGCCAGCAGCTTGGTGGCCCAGATCACCGGGGAGCTGTTTTTT	CASSLVAQITGELFF
TRBD1	few	TRBV2	TRBJ2-7	TGTGCCAGCAGAACGGACAGGGGGCCCTACGAGCAGTACTTC	CASRTDRGPYEQYF
TRBD2	few	TRBV6-1	TRBJ2-3	TGTGCCAGCAGCCCCAGGGGGACACAGACTAGCGGGAGGGGCACAGATACGCAGTATTTT	CASSPRGTQTSGRGTDTQYF
-	-	TRBV5-6	TRBJ1-1	TGTGCCAGCACGCGGGGGGGGGCGGTGAACACTGAAGCTTTCTTT	CASTRGGAVNTEAFF
TRBD1	few	TRBV11-2	TRBJ1-5	TGTGCCAGCAGCCCCGGGACAGATAGCAATCAGCCCCAGCATTTT	CASSPGTDSNQPQHF
-	large	TRBV7-5	TRBJ2-7	-	CISVSEGVWGAIRYEQYF
-	large	TRBV5-1	TRBJ1-1	TGCGCCAGCAGCTTGGTGGTTTCGAACACTGAAGCTTTCTTT	CASSLVVSNTEAFF
-	few	TRBV6-1	TRBJ1-5	TGTGCCAGCAAACAAACAGGGAGCGAGGTGGGGCCCCAGCATTTT	CASKQTGSEVGPQHF
-	-	TRBV19	TRBJ1-2	TGTGCCAGTAGTCCAGGGGCGCCGGGCTATGGCTACACCTTC	CASSPGAPGYGYTF
-	-	TRBV20-1	TRBJ1-3	TGCAGTGCTAGAGTGGGGGGACAACTCTCTGGAAACACCATATATTTT	CSARVGGQLSGNTIYF
-	-	TRBV7-9	TRBJ2-3	TGTGCCAGCAGTCCGACCGCGACAGCAGATACGCAGTATTTT	CASSPTATADTQYF
-	-	TRBV4-3	TRBJ1-1	TGCGCCAGCAGCCAAGATCGGGGGGGCTCGGGGTTTGTCTTT	CASSQDRGGSGFVF
TRBD1	-	TRBV6-5	TRBJ1-2	TGTGCCAGCAGTTACTCCTCCGGGACAGGGTCTGGCTCAAACTCTGGCTACACCTTC	CASSYSSGTGSGSNSGYTF
-	-	TRBV2	TRBJ1-5	TGTGCCAGCAGTGAAGCGGGGTCCATAGGCAATCAGCCCCAGCATTTT	CASSEAGSIGNQPQHF
TRBD1	-	TRBV6-1	TRBJ1-1	TGTGCCGCCTCCAGGGGGCAAGATCGAAGCGCTTTCTTT	CAASRGQDRSAFF
-	-	TRBV7-2	TRBJ1-3	TGTGCCAGCAGCTTAGTGGTCTCTGGAAACACCATATATTTT	CASSLVVSGNTIYF
TRBD2	-	TRBV28	TRBJ2-1	TGTGCCAGCAGATTTTTAGGTAGCGGGGATTATGAGCAGTTCTTC	CASRFLGSGDYEQFF
-	few	TRBV7-6	TRBJ1-1	TGTGCCAGCAGCGCAATAATCAGGAATAACACTGAAGCTTTCTTT	CASSAIIRNNTEAFF
-	few	TRBV7-2	TRBJ2-3	TGTGCCAGCAGCTTAGTTAGCACAGATACGCAGTATTTT	CASSLVSTDTQYF
-	-	TRBV7-8	TRBJ2-7	TGTGCCAGCAGCTTAGTGGGGGGGCGGTACGAGCAGTACTTC	CASSLVGGRYEQYF
TRBD1	-	TRBV10-3	TRBJ1-2	TGTGCCATCGAGAGACAGGGGTCTGGCTACACCTTC	CAIERQGSGYTF
-	-	TRBV6-5	TRBJ2-1	TGTGCCAGCAGTTACGATGGACTGGCTTCCTACAATGAGCAGTTCTTC	CASSYDGLASYNEQFF
-	few	TRBV27	TRBJ1-5	TGTGCCAGCAGTACCCGACAGAACAATCAGCCCCAGCATTTT	CASSTRQNNQPQHF
-	-	TRBV2	TRBJ1-2	TGTGCCAGCAGGCCCTCCGGGGCCGATTATGGCTACACCTTC	CASRPSGADYGYTF
-	-	TRBV5-5	TRBJ2-2	TGTGCCAGCAGCTTGGGGGGGCTAGCGTCGACCGGGGAGCTGTTTTTT	CASSLGGLASTGELFF
-	-	TRBV6-1	TRBJ1-1	TGTGCCAGCAGGTGGTCGGGATTCGCTGAAGCTTTCTTT	CASRWSGFAEAFF